What follows are 19 T cell receptor beta chains derived from one specimen sequenced in a study of cytomegalovirus exposure and HLA in healthy donors. With 60 Vbeta and 13 Jbeta primers, the PCR was carried out. Here immunoSEQ multiplex PCR was the method, and the copy in TCRdb shows in-frame clones only, minus some. This repertoire shows around 190,000 clones, roughly 85% found once; its top ten account for roughly 4.5%. Sequenced input: PBMCs. Receptors were obtained from a woman between 25 and 40 years old in good health and CMV-seropositive.

The V and J genes are TRBV11-2 and TRBJ2-5; TRBD1 is a possible D gene (6 bases). The CDR3 covers 15 residues. V lost 7 bases, J lost 4 bases, and 19 bases lay in between. Per germline, CDR1 SGHAT and CDR2 FQNNGV. The DNA of the CDR3 is TGTGCCAGCACCGAAAGGACAGCTCACTTAGAGACCCAGTACTTC. Its protein product is CASTERTAHLETQYF.

The gene calls are TRBV5-1 and TRBJ1-1; D remains unclear. The V gene's germline CDR1 is SGHRS and CDR2 YFSETQ. V was trimmed by 1 base and J by 13 bases, leaving 17 bases between them. The CDR3 spans 13 residues. The DNA for the CDR3 is TGCGCCAGCAGCTTGACCCATGCAACCGAGGGTTTCTTT. Protein product: CASSLTHATEGFF.

The chain is built from TRBV2 and TRBJ2-3; no reliable D call. V lost 3 bases, J lost 3 bases, and 10 bases lay in between. CDR3 length: 14 residues. The germline V gene encodes CDR1 SNHLY and CDR2 FYNNEI. CDR3 protein: CASSERIFTDTQYF. CDR3 coding DNA: TGTGCCAGCAGTGAGCGAATTTTTACAGATACGCAGTATTTT.

This chain connects TRBV6-1 to TRBJ1-2; TRBD1 is a possible D gene (5 bases). The CDR3 spans 15 residues. The V gene lost 6 bases and the J gene lost 6 bases, with 20 bases spanning the gap. Germline V gene sequence: CDR1 MNHNS, CDR2 SASEGT. The CDR3 protein is CASSPEEGTAHGYTF. The CDR3 region has the DNA TGTGCCAGCAGCCCTGAGGAGGGGACTGCACATGGCTACACCTTC.

V is TRBV4-3 and J is TRBJ2-1; no firm D call. This CDR3 is 16 amino acids long. Germline V CDR1 and CDR2: LGHNA, YSLEER. The ends were cut back, 0 bases at V and 7 bases at J, with 16 bases in the middle. The CDR3: CASSQDFSEVPNEQFF. CDR3 DNA: TGCGCCAGCAGCCAAGACTTCTCAGAAGTACCGAATGAGCAGTTCTTC.

The chain uses TRBV5-1 and TRBJ2-2; D may be TRBD1 (5 bases). CDR1 is SGHRS and CDR2 is YFSETQ in the germline V gene. CDR3 length: 13 amino acids. Trimming stripped 4 bases from V and 5 bases from J, with 9 bases between. CDR3 coding DNA: TGCGCCAGCAGCGGCGGACAAACCGGGGAGCTGTTTTTT. This encodes CASSGGQTGELFF.

The V gene is TRBV2, the J gene TRBJ2-2; possible D gene TRBD1, 6 bases. Germline V gives CDR1 SNHLY, CDR2 FYNNEI. Between the trimmed V and J ends, which lost 3 bases and 4 bases, there was a span of 12 bases. The length of the CDR3 is 15 residues. The CDR3 protein is CASSEGASTTGELFF. For the CDR3, the DNA is TGTGCCAGCAGTGAGGGGGCTAGTACCACCGGGGAGCTGTTTTTT.

The chain uses TRBV19 and TRBJ2-5, with no clear D. V gave up 0 bases and J gave up 0 bases, with 2 bases separating them. The CDR3 extends over 13 amino acids. Germline-derived CDR1 and CDR2 are LNHDA and SQIVND (reference sequence). Written as DNA, the CDR3 is TGTGCCAGTAGTATAGACAACCAAGAGACCCAGTACTTC. Residues: CASSIDNQETQYF.

V is TRBV5-1 and J is TRBJ1-3; D unresolved. The CDR3 consists of 15 residues. V lost 5 bases to trimming and J lost 1 base, with 13 bases between them. The V gene's germline CDR1 is SGHRS and CDR2 YFSETQ. CDR3 loop: CASRRTEQSGNTIYF. CDR3 in DNA: TGCGCCAGCAGAAGAACAGAGCAATCTGGAAACACCATATATTTT.

A few counts support this clone. This chain connects TRBV15 to TRBJ1-2; 7 bases are a match to TRBD1. The J segment lost 6 bases and the V segment lost 4 bases, leaving 8 bases of the junction unmatched. This CDR3 spans 14 amino acids. Germline loops: CDR1 LNHNV, CDR2 YYDKDF (reference sequence). The chain's CDR3 is CATSTEGQKDGYTF. The CDR3 nucleotides are TGTGCCACCAGCACCGAGGGACAGAAGGATGGCTACACCTTC. Supplemented by reference TRBV15 and TRBJ1-2, the full variable domain reads DAMVIQNPRYQVTQFGKPVTLSCSQTLNHNVMYWYQQKSSQAPKLLFHYYDKDFNNEADTPDNFQSRRPNTSFCFLDIRSPGLGDTAMYLCATSTEGQKDGYTFGSGTRLTVV.

The V call is TRBV7-9, the J call TRBJ2-1; TRBD1 agrees at 7 bases. CDR3 size: 15 residues. Germline-derived CDR1 and CDR2 are SEHNR and FQNEAQ (reference sequence). Trimming removed 4 bases from V and 11 bases from J; junction bases left unmatched: 14. CDR3 protein: CASSSDGASTGKQFF. The CDR3 DNA follows: TGTGCCAGCAGCTCAGACGGGGCCTCGACAGGGAAGCAGTTCTTC.

This chain uses TRBV6-1 with TRBJ1-1, with a weak D call TRBD1 (5 bases). The V gene lost 3 bases and the J gene lost 0 bases, with 8 bases spanning the gap. Per germline, CDR1 MNHNS and CDR2 SASEGT. The CDR3 is made up of 14 amino acids. CDR3 in DNA: TGTGCCAGCAGTGAGGGCAGGGTGAACACTGAAGCTTTCTTT. Residues: CASSEGRVNTEAFF.

CDR3 nucleotides: TGCGCCAGCACCATAGGGTCCGGGGACATCTACGAGCAGTACTTC. Encoded protein: CASTIGSGDIYEQYF. This rearrangement joins TRBV5-1 to TRBJ2-7, with TRBD1 as a possible D gene (6 bases). Germline loops: CDR1 SGHRS, CDR2 YFSETQ. Trimming pared 6 bases from V and 3 bases from J, leaving 19 bases between. The CDR3 has 15 residues.

V is TRBV29-1 and J is TRBJ2-7, with a possible D match to TRBD1 (5 bases). V lost 2 bases to trimming and J lost 0 bases, with 11 bases between them. The CDR3 contains 14 residues. Looked up from germline, CDR1 is SQVTM and CDR2 is ANQGSEA. The CDR3 coding sequence is TGCAGCGTTGAAATCCAGGGAATCTCCTACGAGCAGTACTTC. Amino acids: CSVEIQGISYEQYF.

V and J are TRBV5-1 and TRBJ2-3; 7 positions agree with TRBD2. The CDR3 totals 14 residues. CDR1 is SGHRS and CDR2 is YFSETQ in the germline V gene. The J segment lost 2 bases and the V segment lost 4 bases, leaving 4 bases of the junction unmatched. The CDR3 here is CASSASGVTDTQYF. CDR3 sequence (DNA): TGCGCCAGCAGCGCCAGCGGGGTCACAGATACGCAGTATTTT. The full variable domain, with the rest looked up from reference TRBV5-1 and TRBJ2-3, is KAGVTQTPRYLIKTRGQQVTLSCSPISGHRSVSWYQQTPGQGLQFLFEYFSETQRNKGNFPGRFSGRQFSNSRSEMNVSTLELGDSALYLCASSASGVTDTQYFGPGTRLTVL.

The chain recombines TRBV11-2 with TRBJ1-2; a weak D match, TRBD1 (5 bases). Trimming stripped 5 bases from V and 8 bases from J, with 15 bases between. Germline values: CDR1 SGHAT, CDR2 FQNNGV. The length of the CDR3 is 13 residues. The CDR3 sequence is CASSPTGGEGYTF. CDR3 coding DNA: TGTGCCAGCAGCCCCACGGGGGGAGAAGGCTACACCTTC.

This clone has more than one count but fewer than ten. The chain employs TRBV7-6 and TRBJ2-5, with 8 bases that match TRBD2. The V gene end was trimmed by 0 bases and the J gene end by 5 bases; junction bases not matched to a gene: 8. Germline CDR1 is SGHVS and CDR2 is FNYEAQ. The length of the CDR3 is 16 residues. CDR3 sequence: CASSLALSGGGETQYF. The DNA for the CDR3 is TGTGCCAGCAGCTTAGCGCTAAGCGGGGGTGGGGAGACCCAGTACTTC.

V and J are TRBV9 and TRBJ2-5; 11 bases are shared with TRBD2. Per the germline V gene, CDR1 is SGDLS and CDR2 is YYNGEE. The V gene end was trimmed by 0 bases and the J gene end by 5 bases; junction bases not matched to a gene: 12. CDR3 length: 18 amino acids. The CDR3: CASSVAVAGGPVRETQYF. CDR3 in DNA: TGTGCCAGCAGCGTAGCGGTAGCGGGAGGGCCGGTAAGGGAGACCCAGTACTTC.

This clone showed up just once. This chain connects TRBV7-9 to TRBJ2-1; 11 bases map to TRBD2. The germline V gene has CDR1 SEHNR and CDR2 FQNEAQ (reference sequence). The trim removed 4 bases at V and 4 bases at J, leaving 6 bases unmatched. This CDR3 has 16 residues. CDR3 residues: CASSWLLAGEYNEQFF. The CDR3 DNA sequence: TGTGCCAGCAGCTGGTTACTAGCGGGAGAATACAATGAGCAGTTCTTC.